The clone carrying this T cell receptor (beta chain) came up many times. What it recognizes is unknown. This record comes from a study of T-cell memory formation after mild COVID-19. Study findings and constraints: Day 15 to 85 contracting clones showed balanced CD4/CD8; day 15 to 37 expanders favored CD4+.

TCRdb used MiXCR to reprocess the 5' RACE reads, holding one entry per CDR3 protein. The data contain about 290,000 distinct CDR3 sequences, about 16% of them singletons. CDR1 and CDR2 (germline): MNHEY, SVGAGI. CDR3 length equals 16 residues. Trimming cost V 0 bases and J 5 bases; bases outside gene matches: 8. This rearrangement joins TRBV6-5 to TRBJ1-1; 8 nucleotides agree with TRBD1. This sequence was found in a man between 18 and 35 years old who had mild COVID-19 (a few samples of this study predate the infection). Cell type and time point are not known. The sample comprised PBMCs or a T cell subset sorted from them (not recorded which). The CDR3 loop is CASSYSAGGQGTEAFF. The CDR3, as DNA: TGTGCCAGCAGTTACTCGGCAGGGGGCCAGGGAACTGAAGCTTTCTTT.